This T cell receptor beta chain was found in a study of human T cells and chemical hapten exposure. Study-wide results and caveats: With patch test score, the counts of PT1 expanded TCRs showed a positive correlation.

Trimming pared 11 bases from V and 1 base from J, leaving 13 bases between. In germline, CDR1 is MNHEY, CDR2 SVGAGI. CDR3 length: 13 amino acids. Of note for this clonotype: The antigen is undetermined.

TCRdb ran MiXCR on the RACE reads and lists one entry per CDR3 protein. The repertoire has some 350,000 distinct CDR3 sequences, just under 6.5% of them found once; the top ten carry about 5.4%. Sample time point: patch test 2, 6 weeks after DPC sensitization. Sample treatment: therapeutic diphenylcyclopropenone sensitization with weekly scalp DPC. The rearrangement uses TRBV6-5 and TRBJ2-3; D is ambiguous. This clonotype was obtained from a young woman with alopecia areata. Some clones in this sample may be carry-over from other donors' samples. The input for sequencing was whole blood, taken in connection with sensitization to the hapten diphenylcyclopropenone (DPC). For the CDR3, the DNA is TGTGCCGTTCTAGTCCCAGGCACAGATACGCAGTATTTT. Translation gives CAVLVPGTDTQYF.